The rows below give T cell receptor beta chains drawn from one sample of a study of beta chain features in type 1 diabetes. The table came from immunoSEQ multiplex PCR; TCRdb's copy has only in-frame clones and leaves some out. The table has some 150,000 clones, around a tenth seen once. Sequences were obtained from central memory CD4+ T cells from blood. These receptors originate from a man younger than 35 in good health. Both conserved end residues are part of each CDR3. D genes are given only for firm matches. Clone size is not always given. Where it is, it says once, few, many or a class for expanded clones.

TRBV2	-	TRBJ1-2	few	CASSEQDSRNGYTF	TGTGCCAGCAGTGAACAGGACAGCAGAAATGGCTACACCTTC
TRBV4-3	TRBD1	TRBJ1-6	few	CASSHGQGYNSPLHF	TGCGCCAGCAGCCACGGACAGGGCTATAATTCACCCCTCCACTTT
TRBV6-6	TRBD1	TRBJ2-5	-	CASSPHTGTGETQYF	TGTGCCAGCAGCCCCCACACCGGGACAGGAGAGACCCAGTACTTC
TRBV6-5	TRBD1	TRBJ1-5	few	CASSRTGTNQPQHF	TGTGCCAGCAGCCGGACAGGGACCAATCAGCCCCAGCATTTT
TRBV28	-	TRBJ1-3	-	CASSLRSVLSGNTIYF	TGTGCCAGCTCCCTCCGCAGCGTGCTCTCTGGAAACACCATATATTTT
TRBV14	TRBD1	TRBJ2-6	many	CASSQSYRGTGANVLTF	TGTGCCAGCAGCCAAAGTTACAGGGGGACAGGGGCCAACGTCCTGACTTTC
TRBV5-1	-	TRBJ2-7	-	CASSLVGQLPSYEQYF	TGCGCCAGCAGCTTGGTTGGGCAGCTTCCTTCCTACGAGCAGTACTTC
TRBV30	TRBD1	TRBJ1-3	-	CAWSVPGTGVYGNTIYF	TGTGCCTGGAGTGTACCCGGGACAGGGGTTTATGGAAACACCATATATTTT
TRBV18	-	TRBJ1-6	-	CASSPISPGPTANSPLHF	TGTGCCAGCTCACCAATTTCGCCAGGCCCAACGGCTAATTCACCCCTCCACTTT
TRBV13	TRBD1	TRBJ2-7	-	CASSLVIDRADEQYF	TGTGCCAGCAGCTTAGTTATAGACAGGGCAGACGAGCAGTACTTC
TRBV7-2	-	TRBJ1-1	many	CASSYQVGAFF	TGTGCCAGCAGCTATCAAGTCGGAGCTTTCTTT
TRBV5-6	TRBD1	TRBJ1-2	-	CASSLGQGARIYGYTF	TGTGCCAGCAGCTTGGGCCAGGGGGCGCGGATCTATGGCTACACCTTC
TRBV4-3	-	TRBJ1-2	-	CASSRDRNYGYTF	TGCGCCAGCAGCCGAGACAGGAACTATGGCTACACCTTC
TRBV29-1	-	TRBJ2-3	many	CSDRRGDTQYF	TGCAGCGACAGGAGGGGCGATACGCAGTATTTT
TRBV27	TRBD1	TRBJ2-7	-	CASSLSGTAAYEQYF	TGTGCCAGCAGTTTATCGGGGACAGCAGCCTACGAGCAGTACTTC
TRBV7-9	-	TRBJ2-3	many	CASSSGTPDTQYF	TGTGCCAGCAGCTCAGGGACACCCGATACGCAGTATTTT
TRBV11-2	TRBD2	TRBJ2-5	-	CASSLYLAAGGQETQYF	TGTGCCAGCAGCCTCTACCTAGCCGCGGGGGGACAAGAGACCCAGTACTTC
TRBV6-5	-	TRBJ2-7	few	CASSYQRGNEQYF	TGTGCCAGCAGTTACCAACGAGGGAACGAGCAGTACTTC
TRBV28	TRBD1	TRBJ2-4	-	CASSFEGGRLAKNIQYF	TGTGCCAGCAGTTTCGAAGGGGGCCGGCTAGCCAAAAACATTCAGTACTTC
TRBV4-3	TRBD1	TRBJ2-2	few	CASSQVGTGSLELFF	TGCGCCAGCAGCCAAGTGGGGACAGGGTCGTTGGAGCTGTTTTTT
TRBV12-5	-	TRBJ2-5	many	CASGPGLWETQYF	TGTGCTAGTGGTCCGGGACTCTGGGAGACCCAGTACTTC
TRBV7-9	-	TRBJ2-7	few	CASSAGSTYEQYF	TGTGCCAGCAGCGCGGGATCGACCTACGAGCAGTACTTC
TRBV7-9	-	TRBJ2-7	-	CASSLGSGPGSLYSARQYF	TGTGCCAGCAGCTTAGGTAGCGGCCCGGGGTCCCTCTACAGCGCCCGGCAGTACTTC
TRBV4-1	TRBD2	TRBJ2-5	-	CASSRTSVQETQYF	TGCGCCAGCAGCCGCACTAGCGTCCAAGAGACCCAGTACTTC
TRBV6-5	TRBD1	TRBJ1-2	-	CASRGDSAYGYTF	TGTGCCAGCAGAGGGGACAGTGCCTATGGCTACACCTTC
TRBV7-9	TRBD2	TRBJ2-3	-	CASSLIGGDTDTQYF	TGTGCCAGCAGCCTCATCGGGGGGGACACAGATACGCAGTATTTT
TRBV5-6	TRBD1	TRBJ1-5	-	CASSFMGQGNNQPQHF	TGTGCCAGCAGCTTCATGGGACAGGGGAACAATCAGCCCCAGCATTTT
TRBV11-2	TRBD1	TRBJ2-7	-	CASSLGQGAFYEQYF	TGTGCCAGCAGTCTCGGACAGGGGGCGTTCTACGAGCAGTACTTC
TRBV29-1	TRBD1	TRBJ2-7	few	CSVASLDRGYEQYF	TGCAGCGTCGCTTCCCTGGACAGGGGTTACGAGCAGTACTTC
TRBV4-3	-	TRBJ2-7	few	CASSGWLTGEQYF	TGCGCCAGCAGCGGGTGGTTGACGGGGGAGCAGTACTTC
TRBV4-3	TRBD2	TRBJ2-3	-	CASSQDAGGAGNTQYF	TGCGCCAGCAGCCAAGACGCGGGGGGGGCCGGAAATACGCAGTATTTT
TRBV7-9	TRBD2	TRBJ2-1	few	CASSDPPGLAGNNNEQFF	TGTGCCAGCAGCGATCCCCCGGGACTAGCGGGGAATAACAATGAGCAGTTCTTC
TRBV7-6	-	TRBJ2-3	-	CASSPGLDTQYF	TGTGCCAGCAGCCCAGGACTAGATACGCAGTATTTT
TRBV30	-	TRBJ1-1	-	CAWSVGVLRVAFF	TGTGCCTGGAGTGTAGGAGTGCTGCGGGTAGCTTTCTTT